This T cell receptor (beta chain) was recorded in a study of Graves' ophthalmopathy and Graves' hyperthyroidism. This clonotype was seen repeatedly, ten times or more. TCR beta CDR3 amplification used RNA transcripts. Second-round multiplex PCR came after first-round RT-PCR with HTBI primers. TCRdb reprocessed the multiplex PCR reads with MiXCR, giving one entry per CDR3 protein. There are roughly 350,000 distinct CDR3 sequences in the sample; roughly 17% occur only once, and 2% to 3% lies in the top ten. The CDR3 consists of 14 residues. Germline CDR1 is DFQATT and CDR2 is SNEGSKA (reference sequence). V dropped 4 bases and J dropped 5; count of bases not matched to a gene: 7.

The material sequenced was peripheral blood. V usage is TRBV20-1 and J usage is TRBJ1-2, with 10 bases identical to TRBD1. This clonotype was sampled from an adult woman with stable Graves' hyperthyroidism. CDR3 sequence reads: CSAIRDRGWYGYTF. CDR3 nucleotide sequence: TGCAGTGCTATCCGGGACAGGGGCTGGTATGGCTACACCTTC.